This T cell receptor beta chain derives from a study of shared clonotypes between healthy human individuals. Clones were read by immunoSEQ multiplex PCR, and TCRdb kept only the in-frame ones, dropping some. The sample gives about 2.1 million clones, around 93% of which show up once; around 1.7% is in the top ten. V was shortened by 2 bases and J by 0 bases, with 10 bases between the two germline ends. The CDR3 length is 15 residues. CDR1 is MGHRA, CDR2 YSYEKL, per germline. It was CD45RO-negative cells, positively selected for CCR7, that made up naive CD8 cells, with terminally differentiated effector memory CD45RA+ cells excluded.

The receptor's source is a man aged 18 to 29 in good health. Some clones in this sample may be carry-over from other donors' samples. Sequences were obtained from naive CD8+ T cells from PBMCs. The rearrangement uses TRBV4-1 and TRBJ1-1, with D perhaps TRBD1 (5 bases). CDR3 residues: CASSQNTGLNTEAFF. In DNA, the CDR3 is TGCGCCAGCAGCCAAAACACAGGATTGAACACTGAAGCTTTCTTT.